The 24 T cell receptor beta chains given below trace back to one sample, sequenced in a study of regulatory T cells in long-lasting Graves disease. The sample's time point: newly diagnosed GD, antithyroid drugs for less than 3 months. PBMC-derived RNA was used for the TCR library. Combining iRepertoire HTBI primers with Arm-PCR of CDR3 regions, the authors built TCR beta libraries. In TCRdb, the multiplex PCR reads were re-called with MiXCR into one record per CDR3 protein. The sample has 400,000 to 500,000 distinct CDR3 sequences, around 17% seen once. The same sample was also studied in work on T cells in Graves' hyperthyroidism and ophthalmopathy.

The specimen comprised peripheral blood mononuclear cells (PBMCs), sampled at new diagnosis, from a patient treated with antithyroid drugs. All receptors come from a woman aged 18-29 years with Graves disease.

The rearrangement joins TRBV2 to TRBJ1-5; D gene ambiguous. The CDR3 covers 13 residues. Looked up from germline, CDR1 is SNHLY and CDR2 is FYNNEI. V was cut by 10 bases and J by 0 bases, with 10 bases left in between. The CDR3 DNA sequence: TGTGCCACCTCGGACGGTAGCAATCAGCCCCAGCATTTT. It yields the protein CATSDGSNQPQHF.

The chain's CDR3 is CSASPYGGKLYNEQFF. The CDR3 DNA sequence: TGCAGTGCTAGTCCGTATGGCGGAAAACTCTACAATGAGCAGTTCTTC. J is TRBJ2-1 and V is TRBV20-1; no firm D call. Germline V CDR1 and CDR2: DFQATT, SNEGSKA (reference sequence). This CDR3 has 16 amino acids. Trimming took 3 bases from V and 3 from J, leaving 18 bases between them.

To note about this clonotype: One end of the junction varies from germline; a read error may be responsible. The chain combines TRBV7-7 with TRBJ2-1; D is unclear. The CDR3 contains 14 residues. CDR1 and CDR2 (germline): SSHAT, FNYEAQ (reference sequence). The CDR3 spells CASSLSELRNEQFF. The DNA for the CDR3 is TGTGCTAGCAGCTTAAGTGAGTTGAGGAATGAGCAGTTCTTC.

The table lists this clonotype with many counts. The chain recombines TRBV2 with TRBJ2-4; D not resolved. The CDR3 extends over 15 amino acids. The V end was cut by 6 bases, the J end by 0 bases, with 12 bases between. The germline CDR1 and CDR2 sequences are SNHLY and FYNNEI. CDR3 coding DNA: TGTGCCAGCAGGGCGGCGAACGTAGCCAAAAACATTCAGTACTTC. This codes for CASRAANVAKNIQYF.

With regard to this clonotype: A much larger clonotype is one base distant, so this may be a read error. The rearrangement uses TRBV27 and TRBJ1-5; D perhaps matches TRBD1 (6 bases). The CDR3 has 15 amino acids. Germline CDR1 reads MNHEY; CDR2 reads SMNVEV (reference sequence). Trimming took off 2 bases at V and 4 bases at J, with 12 bases between the two ends. The DNA for the CDR3 is TGTGCCAGCAGTTTAGGGGGGGCGCGAAATCAGCCCCAGCATTTT. Protein sequence: CASSLGGARNQPQHF.

This clonotype appeared a few times. J is TRBJ2-1 and V is TRBV5-1; the D call may be TRBD1 or TRBD2 (5 bases each). V lost 3 bases, J lost 4 bases, and 20 bases lay in between. This CDR3 spans 17 amino acids. The V gene's germline CDR1 is SGHRS and CDR2 YFSETQ. The CDR3 here is CASSWRTSLEGYNEQFF. Here the CDR3 DNA reads TGCGCCAGCAGCTGGCGAACATCCCTCGAGGGGTACAATGAGCAGTTCTTC.

This clonotype was seen ten or more times. The V gene is TRBV7-2, the J gene TRBJ2-2; TRBD2 agrees at 7 bases. The CDR3 runs 19 residues. With 1 base clipped from V and 5 bases from J, the junction kept 16 bases outside the gene matches. From germline, CDR1 is SGHTA and CDR2 FQGNSA. This CDR3 is CASSLEGRLAGGGTGELFF. DNA for the CDR3: TGTGCCAGCAGCTTAGAGGGCCGACTAGCCGGAGGTGGTACCGGGGAGCTGTTTTTT.

About this clonotype: With only one base between it and a far larger clone, this is likely a read error. V gene TRBV5-6 combines with J gene TRBJ2-1, with 8 nucleotides matching TRBD2. CDR3 length equals 15 residues. Germline V lookup: CDR1 SGHDT, CDR2 YYEEEE. V shed 2 bases, J shed 6 bases, and the junction held 7 bases outside the gene matches. The CDR3 DNA reads as TGTGCCAGCAGCTTAGGGTTCGGGGGGGGCAATGAGCAGTTCTTC. This encodes CASSLGFGGGNEQFF.

The chain has TRBV6-1 and TRBJ2-3; TRBD2 matches 12 bases. The CDR3 totals 17 residues. J was trimmed by 4 bases and V by 8 bases; bases with no gene match: 13. CDR1 MNHNS and CDR2 SASEGT come from the germline V gene. The CDR3 loop is CASGTLKTSGSPDTQYF. The CDR3, as DNA: TGTGCCAGCGGCACACTCAAGACTAGCGGGAGCCCAGATACGCAGTATTTT.

The chain is built from TRBV6-2 or TRBV6-3 and TRBJ1-6; D is ambiguous. CDR3 length: 15 amino acids. V shed 5 bases and J shed 0 bases, with 8 bases lying between them. Germline assignment: CDR1 MNHEY and CDR2 SVGEGT. For the CDR3, the DNA is TGTGCCAGCAGTGAACAGAGCTCCTATAATTCACCCCTCCACTTT. Amino acid sequence: CASSEQSSYNSPLHF.

This clonotype was observed a single time. A much larger clone differs by one base, so this may be a read error. This chain connects TRBV27 to TRBJ2-1, with a weak D call TRBD2 (5 bases). The germline V gene encodes CDR1 MNHEY and CDR2 SMNVEV (reference sequence). The CDR3 spans 14 residues. The CDR3 DNA is TGTGCCAGCAGCTCGGACCGGGAATACAATGAGCAGTCCTTC. Translated: CASSSDREYNEQSF.

This clonotype was counted between two and nine times. Written as DNA, the CDR3 is TGTGCCAGCTCACCACCGATGAGAAATACGCAGTATTTT. Translation: CASSPPMRNTQYF. This rearrangement joins TRBV18 to TRBJ2-3; D is unresolved. The CDR3 has 13 residues. Per the germline V gene, CDR1 is KGHSH and CDR2 is LQKENI. Trimming shortened V by 0 bases and J by 7 bases, and 8 bases separated the two germline ends.

This clonotype has a count of ten or more. The rearrangement links TRBV3-1 to TRBJ1-6; D is ambiguous. This CDR3 is 13 amino acids long. Germline V gene lookup returns CDR1 LGHDT and CDR2 YNNKEL (reference sequence). Trimming removed 1 base at V and 14 bases at J, with 12 bases between. For the CDR3, the DNA is TGTGCCAGCAGCCAAGCGGAGGACCGGGCCCTCCACTTT. Translating it yields CASSQAEDRALHF.

The chain combines TRBV7-3 with TRBJ2-5; D possibly uses TRBD1 or TRBD2 (6 bases each). Germline CDR1 reads SGHTA; CDR2 reads FQGTGA. The CDR3 runs to 16 residues. With 5 bases removed from V and 4 bases from J, the gap between germline ends came to 20 bases. The CDR3: CASSINYSEGGETQYF. The CDR3 DNA sequence: TGTGCCAGCAGCATAAATTATTCGGAGGGGGGAGAGACCCAGTACTTC. Using reference TRBV7-3 and TRBJ2-5 for the parts outside the CDR3, the full variable domain is GAGVSQTPSNKVTEKGKYVELRCDPISGHTALYWYRQSLGQGPEFLIYFQGTGAADDSGLPNDRFFAVRPEGSVSTLKIQRTERGDSAVYLCASSINYSEGGETQYFGPGTRLLVL.

This clonotype showed up many times. V and J are TRBV12-3 or TRBV12-4 and TRBJ2-1; a possible D gene is TRBD2 (5 bases). With the DNA end fitting TRBJ2-5 better, the J assignment may be wrong. The CDR3 spans 14 residues. The CDR3 here is CASSLRRTLETQYF. In DNA form, the CDR3 reads TGTGCCAGCAGTTTACGTCGGACTTTGGAGACCCAGTACTTC.

This clonotype was detected a few times. The chain uses TRBV19 and TRBJ2-3; the match to TRBD2 covers 13 bases. The germline gives CDR1 LNHDA, CDR2 SQIVND (reference sequence). This CDR3 spans 16 amino acids. Trimming took 4 bases from V and 2 from J; bases not matched to a gene: 3. The CDR3 nucleotides read TGTGCCAGTAGTACGACTAGCGGGAGGTTCACAGATACGCAGTATTTT. It translates to CASSTTSGRFTDTQYF.

This clonotype was found many times. The gene calls are TRBV30 and TRBJ1-1; 7 bases are shared with TRBD1. Germline-derived CDR1 and CDR2 are GTSNPN and SVGIG (reference sequence). J was trimmed by 1 base and V by 3 bases; bases with no gene match: 5. The CDR3 runs 14 residues. CDR3 amino acids: CAWRRGQPNTEAFF. CDR3 coding DNA: TGTGCCTGGAGGAGGGGACAGCCGAACACTGAAGCTTTCTTT.

Ten or more counts support this clonotype. CDR3 coding DNA: TGTGCCAGCATCAGCGGAGGGCACAATGAGCAGTTCTTC. Its protein product is CASISGGHNEQFF. This chain links TRBV2 with TRBJ2-1; tentative D call: TRBD2 (6 bases). The V end lost 7 bases, the J end lost 5 bases, and 12 bases lay between the germline ends. CDR1 SNHLY and CDR2 FYNNEI come from the germline V gene. The CDR3 covers 13 residues.

The V and J genes are TRBV2 and TRBJ2-1; a weak D match, TRBD2 (5 bases). The V end was cut by 4 bases, the J end by 7 bases, with 14 bases between. Germline CDR1 SNHLY, CDR2 FYNNEI. The CDR3 length is 14 residues. The chain's CDR3 is CASSGPGMKNEQFF. The CDR3 DNA follows: TGTGCCAGCAGTGGACCGGGAATGAAGAATGAGCAGTTCTTC.

This clonotype came up many times. The chain recombines TRBV28 with TRBJ2-1; 8 bases are a match to TRBD2. Germline V gives CDR1 MDHEN, CDR2 SYDVKM. This CDR3 comprises 13 residues. The J segment lost 4 bases and the V segment lost 4 bases, leaving 0 bases of the junction unmatched. The CDR3 region is CASSSSGYNEQFF. The CDR3 coding sequence is TGTGCCAGCAGTTCTAGCGGGTACAATGAGCAGTTCTTC.

This clonotype was picked up many times. This chain uses TRBV20-1 with TRBJ1-2, with D perhaps matching TRBD1 (6 bases). Germline V gene sequence: CDR1 DFQATT, CDR2 SNEGSKA (reference sequence). V shed 0 bases and J shed 7 bases, with 18 bases lying between them. The CDR3 spans 15 residues. CDR3 in DNA: TGCAGTGCTAGAGAAAAACAGTTCAAAGGGGGTGGCTACACCTTC. It encodes CSAREKQFKGGGYTF.

This clonotype was seen a few times. V and J are TRBV27 and TRBJ1-6, with D perhaps matching TRBD1 (5 bases). CDR1 is MNHEY, CDR2 SMNVEV, per germline (reference sequence). The CDR3 is 17 residues long. The V and J ends lost 5 bases and 0 bases respectively, with 14 bases between them. The CDR3 coding sequence is TGTGCCAGCAGTCGCCGACAGCCTAGCTCCTATAATTCACCCCTCCACTTT. It translates to CASSRRQPSSYNSPLHF.

This clonotype was counted at least ten times. This chain connects TRBV28 to TRBJ2-3; 8 bases fit TRBD1. J was trimmed by 7 bases and V by 8 bases; bases with no gene match: 14. The CDR3 runs 15 residues. The V gene's germline CDR1 is MDHEN and CDR2 SYDVKM. The CDR3 coding sequence is TGTGCCAGCGGCTTTCGGACAGGGAGGACAAATACGCAGTATTTT. Residues: CASGFRTGRTNTQYF.

The chain joins TRBV7-2 to TRBJ2-7, with D uncertain. The CDR3 contains 14 residues. V was shortened by 5 bases and J by 3 bases, with 14 bases between the two germline ends. Germline CDR1 and CDR2: SGHTA and FQGNSA. Here the CDR3 reads CASSPQGGVYEQYF. The CDR3 DNA reads as TGTGCCAGCAGCCCCCAAGGTGGCGTCTACGAGCAGTACTTC.